Below, 30 T cell receptor beta chains from the same sample are listed, as sequenced in a study of control samples from healthy donors and cancer patients. Some clones are missing from TCRdb's copy, which holds only in-frame ones; the method was immunoSEQ multiplex PCR. The sample data list some 190,000 clones. Sequenced: blood. The receptors originated from a woman aged 30 to 39 in good health.

CDR3 DNA: TGTGCCAGCAGCATTAGACTAGCGGGGGGGAGCGATGGCACCGGGGAGCTGTTTTTT. It encodes CASSIRLAGGSDGTGELFF. The genes are TRBV13 and TRBJ2-2, with 14 bases lining up with TRBD2. With V trimmed by 5 bases and J by 4 bases, 12 bases remained unmatched. The germline CDR1 and CDR2 sequences are PRHDT and FYEKMQ (reference sequence). This CDR3 region has 19 residues.

CDR3 residues: CASSLDRRVQPQHF. The CDR3 DNA follows: TGTGCCAGCAGCTTGGATCGCCGGGTTCAGCCCCAGCATTTT. This rearrangement joins TRBV5-8 to TRBJ1-5, with D unresolved. Germline CDR1 reads SGHTS; CDR2 reads YDEGEE. The CDR3 contains 14 residues. Between the trimmed V and J ends, which lost 0 bases and 6 bases, there was a span of 10 bases.

The chain employs TRBV7-9 and TRBJ1-1; D not certain. The V end was cut by 3 bases, the J end by 7 bases, with 12 bases between. The CDR3 is 13 residues long. The V gene's germline CDR1 is SEHNR and CDR2 FQNEAQ (reference sequence). The CDR3, as DNA: TGTGCCAGCAGCTTGTTTGGGCAAATTGAAGCTTTCTTT. Residues: CASSLFGQIEAFF.

The chain carries TRBV4-3 and TRBJ1-2; the D gene is possibly TRBD1 (6 bases). V lost 1 base and J lost 6, with 9 bases in between. The CDR3 consists of 13 residues. Germline V CDR1 and CDR2: LGHNA, YSLEER. The CDR3 DNA is TGCGCCAGCAGCCAAGGTGGGGGCAATGGCTACACCTTC. Amino acids: CASSQGGGNGYTF.

The chain employs TRBV5-1 and TRBJ2-4; D is uncertain. V lost 0 bases, J lost 8 bases, and 15 bases lay in between. The germline CDR1 and CDR2 sequences are SGHRS and YFSETQ. CDR3 length: 15 amino acids. The CDR3 DNA sequence: TGCGCCAGCAGCTTGGAAGGCGGACCCCTGGACATTCAGTACTTC. This codes for CASSLEGGPLDIQYF.

This chain uses TRBV7-2 with TRBJ2-2; D may be TRBD2 (5 bases). Deletions cut 8 bases from V and 4 bases from J, with 17 bases between. Germline assignment: CDR1 SGHTA and CDR2 FQGNSA. This CDR3 spans 15 amino acids. The CDR3 spells CASSSAGHITGELFF. As DNA, the CDR3 is TGTGCCAGCTCCTCGGCGGGTCACATCACCGGGGAGCTGTTTTTT.

CDR3 loop: CASSQAPGGVLGYTF. For the CDR3, the DNA is TGCGCCAGCAGCCAGGCCCCGGGGGGGGTACTTGGCTACACCTTC. V and J are TRBV4-1 and TRBJ1-2; the D gene is possibly TRBD1 (5 bases). The CDR3 extends over 15 amino acids. Germline CDR1 reads MGHRA; CDR2 reads YSYEKL. The germline V and J ends were trimmed by 3 bases and 7 bases, with 18 bases remaining between them.

As DNA, the CDR3 is TGCGCCAGCAGCCAAGGGCTGGGGGAAAGCGACGAGCAGTACTTC. This gives the protein CASSQGLGESDEQYF. The chain has TRBV4-3 and TRBJ2-7, with D perhaps being TRBD1 or TRBD2 (5 bases each). V lost 1 base to trimming and J lost 5 bases, with 15 bases between them. The germline CDR1 and CDR2 sequences are LGHNA and YSLEER. The CDR3 loop spans 15 amino acids.

The chain combines TRBV10-3 with TRBJ2-4, with 10 positions matching TRBD1. The length of the CDR3 is 15 residues. With 6 bases clipped from V and 3 bases from J, the junction kept 5 bases outside the gene matches. Looked up from germline, CDR1 is ENHRY and CDR2 is SYGVKD. The CDR3 region is CAISQTGGGKNIQYF. The DNA of the CDR3 is TGTGCCATCAGCCAGACAGGGGGCGGCAAAAACATTCAGTACTTC.

The V call is TRBV27, the J call TRBJ2-2; D gene uncertain. Per the germline V gene, CDR1 is MNHEY and CDR2 is SMNVEV (reference sequence). V lost 6 bases and J lost 5, with 10 bases in between. This CDR3 contains 13 residues. In nucleotides, the CDR3 is TGTGCCAGCAGCGCCGGCAGGACCGGGGAGCTGTTTTTT. It encodes CASSAGRTGELFF.

V gene TRBV18 combines with J gene TRBJ1-2, with D hard to call. This CDR3 has 14 residues. Trimming cost V 1 base and J 8 bases, with 14 bases left between them. Per the germline V gene, CDR1 is KGHSH and CDR2 is LQKENI. The CDR3, as DNA: TGTGCCAGCTCACCACAATTCGTCTCTGGAGGCTACACCTTC. The encoded protein is CASSPQFVSGGYTF. Based on the CDR3 plus reference TRBV18 and TRBJ1-2, the full variable domain is NAGVMQNPRHLVRRRGQEARLRCSPMKGHSHVYWYRQLPEEGLKFMVYLQKENIIDESGMPKERFSAEFPKEGPSILRIQQVVRGDSAAYFCASSPQFVSGGYTFGSGTRLTVV.

The gene calls are TRBV2 and TRBJ1-4; perhaps TRBD1 as D (5 bases). The CDR3 consists of 13 residues. Trimming stripped 6 bases from V and 7 bases from J, with 12 bases between. The germline gives CDR1 SNHLY, CDR2 FYNNEI. The CDR3: CASRGDGAEKLFF. The CDR3 DNA sequence: TGTGCCAGCAGGGGGGATGGGGCTGAAAAACTGTTTTTT.

The chain has TRBV30 and TRBJ1-6; D gene ambiguous. Between the trimmed V and J ends, which lost 4 bases and 0 bases, there was a span of 10 bases. The CDR3 has 15 residues. Germline CDR1 reads GTSNPN; CDR2 reads SVGIG (reference sequence). CDR3 loop: CAWILTRSYNSPLHF. CDR3 in DNA: TGTGCCTGGATCCTCACACGCTCCTATAATTCACCCCTCCACTTT.

This rearrangement joins TRBV5-1 to TRBJ1-2, with D unclear. The CDR3 covers 13 residues. V gave up 0 bases and J gave up 6 bases, with 9 bases separating them. Germline CDR1 reads SGHRS; CDR2 reads YFSETQ. This CDR3 is CASSLVPGNGYTF. In nucleotides, the CDR3 is TGCGCCAGCAGCTTGGTCCCGGGGAATGGCTACACCTTC.

The V gene is TRBV24-1, the J gene TRBJ2-7; weak D call: TRBD1 (6 bases). V gave up 9 bases and J gave up 2 bases, with 13 bases separating them. The CDR3 covers 13 residues. Per the germline V gene, CDR1 is KGHDR and CDR2 is SFDVKD. DNA for the CDR3: TGTGCCACCTTCCGGGACAATACCTACGAGCAGTACTTC. This sequence encodes CATFRDNTYEQYF.

This chain uses TRBV6-5 with TRBJ1-5, with a possible D match to TRBD1 (5 bases). CDR1 is MNHEY and CDR2 is SVGAGI in the germline V gene. There are 13 residues in the CDR3. The ends were cut back, 6 bases at V and 3 bases at J, with 9 bases in the middle. The CDR3 spells CASSPTDNQPQHF. The CDR3 nucleotides are TGTGCCAGCAGCCCGACAGACAATCAGCCCCAGCATTTT.

The rearrangement uses TRBV2 and TRBJ2-1; no reliable D call. The CDR3 consists of 15 residues. The V and J ends lost 4 bases and 7 bases respectively, with 17 bases between them. The germline V gene encodes CDR1 SNHLY and CDR2 FYNNEI. CDR3 residues: CASSGLDRLSNEQFF. As DNA, the CDR3 is TGTGCCAGCAGTGGTCTAGACCGACTTAGTAATGAGCAGTTCTTC.

The chain recombines TRBV5-1 with TRBJ2-7; 9 bases are a match to TRBD1. The CDR3 is 15 residues long. Trimming cost V 0 bases and J 5 bases; bases outside gene matches: 6. Looked up from germline, CDR1 is SGHRS and CDR2 is YFSETQ. In DNA, the CDR3 is TGCGCCAGCAGCTTGGCCATGGGGACAGGGCACGAGCAGTACTTC. Amino acids: CASSLAMGTGHEQYF. Complete variable domain (other parts from reference TRBV5-1 and TRBJ2-7): KAGVTQTPRYLIKTRGQQVTLSCSPISGHRSVSWYQQTPGQGLQFLFEYFSETQRNKGNFPGRFSGRQFSNSRSEMNVSTLELGDSALYLCASSLAMGTGHEQYFGPGTRLTVT.

The J gene is TRBJ1-5, the V gene TRBV5-6; D call uncertain. With 0 bases removed from V and 7 bases from J, the gap between germline ends came to 8 bases. This CDR3 is built from 13 residues. Germline V lookup: CDR1 SGHDT, CDR2 YYEEEE. The DNA of the CDR3 is TGTGCCAGCAGCTTGGGGCACGGGCAGCCCCAGCATTTT. Its protein product is CASSLGHGQPQHF.

The rearrangement links TRBV24-1 to TRBJ2-1; perhaps D is TRBD1 or TRBD2 (6 bases each). This CDR3 is built from 15 residues. CDR1 KGHDR and CDR2 SFDVKD come from the germline V gene. The germline V and J ends were trimmed by 1 base and 5 bases, with 11 bases remaining between them. The CDR3 region is CATSDLGGWDNEQFF. CDR3 sequence (DNA): TGTGCCACCAGTGATTTAGGGGGGTGGGACAATGAGCAGTTCTTC.

V is TRBV18 and J is TRBJ1-5; D ambiguous. The CDR3 consists of 13 residues. Per the germline V gene, CDR1 is KGHSH and CDR2 is LQKENI. Trimming shortened V by 3 bases and J by 4 bases, and 7 bases separated the two germline ends. The CDR3 DNA reads as TGTGCCAGCTCACCTTCAAGGAATCAGCCCCAGCATTTT. It codes for CASSPSRNQPQHF.

The chain carries TRBV29-1 and TRBJ1-1, with a weak D call TRBD1 (5 bases). The V and J ends lost 6 bases and 1 base respectively, with 15 bases between them. Germline CDR1 SQVTM, CDR2 ANQGSEA. The CDR3 contains 14 residues. The CDR3, as DNA: TGCAGCGTCCACGGGTTTAGGGGGAACACTGAAGCTTTCTTT. Protein sequence: CSVHGFRGNTEAFF. Full variable domain (missing parts from reference TRBV29-1 and TRBJ1-1): SAVISQKPSRDICQRGTSLTIQCQVDSQVTMMFWYRQQPGQSLTLIATANQGSEATYESGFVIDKFPISRPNLTFSTLTVSNMSPEDSSIYLCSVHGFRGNTEAFFGQGTRLTVV.

The V and J genes are TRBV29-1 and TRBJ1-2; 8 nucleotides align to TRBD1. The V and J ends lost 2 bases and 8 bases, in that order; junction bases with no gene match: 7. Germline V gene sequence: CDR1 SQVTM, CDR2 ANQGSEA. This CDR3 spans 13 amino acids. The CDR3 DNA reads as TGCAGCGTTGAACTGCAGGGGGCGGGAGGCTACACCTTC. The encoded protein is CSVELQGAGGYTF.

The V gene is TRBV7-6, the J gene TRBJ2-7; D might be TRBD1 or TRBD2, each matching 5 bases. V lost 4 bases, J lost 7 bases, and 14 bases lay in between. Germline values: CDR1 SGHVS, CDR2 FNYEAQ. CDR3 length: 13 residues. CDR3 DNA: TGTGCCAGCAGCTCCACCGGGACCGGAGAGCAGTACTTC. Residues: CASSSTGTGEQYF.

The V and J genes are TRBV6-1 and TRBJ1-2; D possibly corresponds to TRBD1 (6 bases). The germline CDR1 and CDR2 sequences are MNHNS and SASEGT. The CDR3 length is 19 residues. V lost 3 bases and J lost 5, with 28 bases in between. CDR3 protein: CASSDNNSRSGTTRYGYTF. The DNA for the CDR3 is TGTGCCAGCAGTGATAACAACTCCCGGAGTGGGACAACCCGTTATGGCTACACCTTC.

The gene calls are TRBV4-1 and TRBJ2-7; 10 nucleotides match TRBD2. CDR1 and CDR2 (germline): MGHRA, YSYEKL. The CDR3 totals 17 residues. V lost 1 base and J lost 5; bases outside the gene matches: 11. CDR3 amino acids: CASSQAPSTSGVNEQYF. As DNA, the CDR3 is TGCGCCAGCAGCCAAGCCCCTTCTACTAGCGGGGTCAACGAGCAGTACTTC.

This rearrangement joins TRBV6-5 to TRBJ1-1, with 7 nucleotides matching TRBD1. The CDR3 has 15 amino acids. CDR1 and CDR2 (germline): MNHEY, SVGAGI. The V and J ends lost 2 bases and 0 bases, in that order; junction bases with no gene match: 3. CDR3 coding DNA: TGTGCCAGCAGTTACAGGGGGCCCATGAACACTGAAGCTTTCTTT. Amino acids: CASSYRGPMNTEAFF.

The V call is TRBV11-2, the J call TRBJ1-6; D might be TRBD1 (5 bases). This CDR3 comprises 15 residues. Trimming pared 5 bases from V and 9 bases from J, leaving 17 bases between. Germline lookup yields CDR1 SGHAT and CDR2 FQNNGV. This chain's CDR3 is CASSTGKPSSSPLHF. CDR3 in DNA: TGTGCCAGCAGCACAGGCAAGCCGTCCTCTTCACCCCTCCACTTT.

The chain is built from TRBV5-1 and TRBJ1-3; D call uncertain. This CDR3 is 16 amino acids long. The germline V gene encodes CDR1 SGHRS and CDR2 YFSETQ. Deletions cut 4 bases from V and 0 bases from J, with 14 bases between. The CDR3 protein is CASSPQGPISGNTIYF. Written as DNA, the CDR3 is TGCGCCAGCAGCCCCCAAGGGCCGATCTCTGGAAACACCATATATTTT.

The chain combines TRBV19 with TRBJ2-5; 8 bases fit TRBD1. Germline-derived CDR1 and CDR2 are LNHDA and SQIVND (reference sequence). V dropped 7 bases and J dropped 3; count of bases not matched to a gene: 10. This CDR3 has 15 amino acids. For the CDR3, the DNA is TGTGCCAGTACCCTCACACTGGACAGGGAAGAGACCCAGTACTTC. Translation gives CASTLTLDREETQYF. Based on the CDR3 plus reference TRBV19 and TRBJ2-5, the full variable domain is DGGITQSPKYLFRKEGQNVTLSCEQNLNHDAMYWYRQDPGQGLRLIYYSQIVNDFQKGDIAEGYSVSREKKESFPLTVTSAQKNPTAFYLCASTLTLDREETQYFGPGTRLLVL.